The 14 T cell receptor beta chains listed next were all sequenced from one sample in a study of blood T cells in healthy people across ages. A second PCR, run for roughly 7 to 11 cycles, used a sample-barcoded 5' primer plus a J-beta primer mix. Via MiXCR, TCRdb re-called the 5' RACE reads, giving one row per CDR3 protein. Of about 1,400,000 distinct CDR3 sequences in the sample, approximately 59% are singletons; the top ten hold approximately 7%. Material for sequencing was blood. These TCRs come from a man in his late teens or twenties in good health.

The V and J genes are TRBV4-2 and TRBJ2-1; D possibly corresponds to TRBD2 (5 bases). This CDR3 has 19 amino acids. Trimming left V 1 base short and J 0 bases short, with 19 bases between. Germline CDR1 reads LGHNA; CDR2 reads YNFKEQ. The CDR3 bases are TGTGCCAGCAGCCAAGCAGTGAGGGCAGGTTCGAGCTCCTACAATGAGCAGTTCTTC. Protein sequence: CASSQAVRAGSSSYNEQFF.

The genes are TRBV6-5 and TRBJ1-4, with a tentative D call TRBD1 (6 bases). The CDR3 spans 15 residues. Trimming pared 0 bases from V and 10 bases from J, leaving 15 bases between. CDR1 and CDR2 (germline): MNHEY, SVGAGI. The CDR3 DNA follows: TGTGCCAGCAGTTACTCGTCACAGGGTCGGAGAAAACTGTTTTTT. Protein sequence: CASSYSSQGRRKLFF.

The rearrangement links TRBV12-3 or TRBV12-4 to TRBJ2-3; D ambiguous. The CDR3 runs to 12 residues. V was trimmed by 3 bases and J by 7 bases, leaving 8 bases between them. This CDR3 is CASSFPSYTQYF. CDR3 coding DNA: TGTGCCAGCAGTTTTCCTAGTTATACGCAGTATTTT.

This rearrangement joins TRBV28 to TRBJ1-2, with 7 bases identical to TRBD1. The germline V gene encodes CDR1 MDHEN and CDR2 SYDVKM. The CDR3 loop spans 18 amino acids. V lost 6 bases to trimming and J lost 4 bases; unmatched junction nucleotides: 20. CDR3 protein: CASSSLLRDRRLVYGYTF. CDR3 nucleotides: TGTGCCAGCAGCTCCCTACTCCGGGACAGACGCTTAGTCTATGGCTACACCTTC.

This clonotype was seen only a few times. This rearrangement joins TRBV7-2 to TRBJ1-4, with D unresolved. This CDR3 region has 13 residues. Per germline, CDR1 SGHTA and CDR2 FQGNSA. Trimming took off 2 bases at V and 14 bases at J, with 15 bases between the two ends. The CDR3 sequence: CASSLKGLSGLFF. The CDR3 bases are TGTGCCAGCAGCTTAAAGGGTCTCTCTGGGCTGTTTTTT.

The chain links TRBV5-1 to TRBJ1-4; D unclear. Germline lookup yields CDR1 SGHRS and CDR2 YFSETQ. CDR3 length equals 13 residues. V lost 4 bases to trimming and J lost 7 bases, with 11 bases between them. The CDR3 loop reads CASSERRGEKLFF. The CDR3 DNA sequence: TGCGCCAGCAGCGAAAGGCGGGGTGAAAAACTGTTTTTT.

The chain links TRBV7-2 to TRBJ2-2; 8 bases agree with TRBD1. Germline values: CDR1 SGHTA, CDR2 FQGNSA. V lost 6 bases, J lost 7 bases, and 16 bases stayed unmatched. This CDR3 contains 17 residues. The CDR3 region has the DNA TGTGCCAGCAGTCTTTCTCCGGACAGGGCTTTGGTCGGGGAGCTGTTTTTT. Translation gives CASSLSPDRALVGELFF.

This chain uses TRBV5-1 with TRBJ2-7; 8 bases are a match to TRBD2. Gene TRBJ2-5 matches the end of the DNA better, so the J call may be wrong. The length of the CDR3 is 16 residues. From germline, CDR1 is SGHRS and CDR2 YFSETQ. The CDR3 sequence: CASSLGAGGRRETQYF. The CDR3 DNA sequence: TGCGCCAGCAGCTTGGGTGCGGGAGGTAGGCGAGAGACCCAGTACTTC.

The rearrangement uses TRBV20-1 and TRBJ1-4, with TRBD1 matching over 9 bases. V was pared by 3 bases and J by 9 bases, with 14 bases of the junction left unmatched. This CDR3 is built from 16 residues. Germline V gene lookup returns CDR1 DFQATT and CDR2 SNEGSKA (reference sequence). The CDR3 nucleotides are TGCAGTGCTAGGCTCCCCGAGGGACAGGGAGTCCAAAAACTGTTTTTT. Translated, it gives CSARLPEGQGVQKLFF.

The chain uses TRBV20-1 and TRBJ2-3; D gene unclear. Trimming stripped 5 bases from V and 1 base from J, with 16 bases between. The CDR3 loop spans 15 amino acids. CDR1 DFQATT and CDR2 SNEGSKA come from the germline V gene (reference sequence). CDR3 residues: CSAPVRNVGTDTQYF. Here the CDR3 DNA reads TGCAGTGCTCCCGTGAGGAACGTGGGCACAGATACGCAGTATTTT.

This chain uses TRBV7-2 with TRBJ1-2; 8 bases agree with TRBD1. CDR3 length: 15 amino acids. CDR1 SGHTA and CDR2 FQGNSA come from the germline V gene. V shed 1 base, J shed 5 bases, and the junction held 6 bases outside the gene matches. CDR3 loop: CASSLGDRILYGYTF. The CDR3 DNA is TGTGCCAGCAGCTTAGGGGACAGGATTTTATATGGCTACACCTTC.

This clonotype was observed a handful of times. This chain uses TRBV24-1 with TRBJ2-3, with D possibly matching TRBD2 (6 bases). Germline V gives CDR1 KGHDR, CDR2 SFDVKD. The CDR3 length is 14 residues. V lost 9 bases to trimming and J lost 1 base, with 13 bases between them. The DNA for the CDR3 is TGTGCCACCGGAGGGGTTTTAGGCACAGATACGCAGTATTTT. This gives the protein CATGGVLGTDTQYF.

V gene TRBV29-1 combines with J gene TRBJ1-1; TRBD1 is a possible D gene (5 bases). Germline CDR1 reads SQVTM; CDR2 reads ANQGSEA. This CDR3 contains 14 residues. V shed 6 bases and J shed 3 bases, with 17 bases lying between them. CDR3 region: CSVANREGYTEAFF. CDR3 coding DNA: TGCAGCGTGGCCAATCGGGAGGGGTACACTGAAGCTTTCTTT.

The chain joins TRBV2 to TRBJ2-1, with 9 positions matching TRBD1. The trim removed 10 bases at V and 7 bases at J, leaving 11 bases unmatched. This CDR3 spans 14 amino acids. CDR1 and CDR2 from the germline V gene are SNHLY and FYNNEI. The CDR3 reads CATQSDRGLNEQFF. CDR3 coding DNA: TGTGCCACACAGTCGGACAGGGGCTTGAATGAGCAGTTCTTC.